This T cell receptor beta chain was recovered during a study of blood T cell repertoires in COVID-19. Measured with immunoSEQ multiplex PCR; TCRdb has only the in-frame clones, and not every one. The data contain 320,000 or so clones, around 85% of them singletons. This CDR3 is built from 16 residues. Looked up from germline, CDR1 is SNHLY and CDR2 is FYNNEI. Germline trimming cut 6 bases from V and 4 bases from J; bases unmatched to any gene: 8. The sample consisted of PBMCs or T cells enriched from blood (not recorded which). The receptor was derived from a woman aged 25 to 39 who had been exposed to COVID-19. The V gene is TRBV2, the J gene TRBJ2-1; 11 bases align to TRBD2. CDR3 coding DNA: TGTGCCAGCAGGAACTCCGGGACTAGCGGTTACAATGAGCAGTTCTTC. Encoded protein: CASRNSGTSGYNEQFF.